One and the same sample provided the 25 T cell receptor beta chains below, sequenced in a study of OX40 agonist ivuxolimab in advanced cancers. The method was immunoSEQ multiplex PCR; TCRdb's version includes in-frame clones alone and lacks a portion of them. This table holds about 73,000 clones, 85% to 90% found once. Source: CD4+ or CD8+ T cells sorted from blood, taken in a trial of the OX40 agonist ivuxolimab. All receptors come from an adult with an advanced solid tumor such as melanoma, head and neck, liver or kidney cancer.

The rearrangement links TRBV27 to TRBJ2-7; D not certain. The CDR3 covers 12 residues. V lost 0 bases and J 6 bases, leaving 6 bases between the germline ends. Per germline, CDR1 MNHEY and CDR2 SMNVEV (reference sequence). CDR3 in DNA: TGTGCCAGCAGTTTATCGGGGTTCGAGCAGTACTTC. This translates into CASSLSGFEQYF.

The V call is TRBV10-1, the J call TRBJ2-1; D could derive from TRBD1 or TRBD2 (6 bases each). The CDR3 is 16 residues long. Germline V gene data show CDR1 as WNHNN and CDR2 as SYGVQD (reference sequence). V lost 1 base to trimming and J lost 15 bases, with 25 bases between them. This chain's CDR3 is CASSEFPGASRESTFF. CDR3 in DNA: TGCGCCAGCAGTGAGTTCCCGGGGGCTAGTCGGGAATCAACGTTCTTC.

This rearrangement joins TRBV6-6 to TRBJ1-5; D unresolved. Germline V lookup: CDR1 MNHNY, CDR2 SVGAGI (reference sequence). Trimming stripped 10 bases from V and 0 bases from J, with 16 bases between. This CDR3 region has 15 residues. This CDR3 reads CAISSGFYSNQPQHF. CDR3 coding DNA: TGTGCCATAAGTTCGGGGTTTTATAGCAATCAGCCCCAGCATTTT.

The rearrangement links TRBV28 to TRBJ2-2; D is perhaps TRBD1 (6 bases). Trimming pared 4 bases from V and 6 bases from J, leaving 9 bases between. CDR1 and CDR2 from the germline V gene are MDHEN and SYDVKM. The CDR3 runs to 13 residues. The CDR3 spells CASSYRVSGELFF. CDR3 coding DNA: TGTGCCAGCAGTTACAGGGTTTCCGGGGAGCTGTTTTTT.

This rearrangement joins TRBV4-1 to TRBJ1-1, with 9 bases aligning to TRBD1. Trimming at V came to 4 bases and at J to 4 bases, leaving 13 bases not matched to a gene. The CDR3 runs to 17 residues. Germline CDR1 and CDR2: MGHRA and YSYEKL. CDR3 bases: TGCGCCAGCAGCCGCCGGACAGGGGCTTTTGATATCACTGAAGCTTTCTTT. Its translation is CASSRRTGAFDITEAFF.

This chain connects TRBV19 to TRBJ1-4; no definite D call. There are 10 residues in the CDR3. The V end was cut by 10 bases, the J end by 6 bases, with 6 bases between. Germline values: CDR1 LNHDA, CDR2 SQIVND (reference sequence). For the CDR3, the DNA is TGTGCCACCGCAGATGAAAAACTGTTTTTT. Its translation: CATADEKLFF.

The gene calls are TRBV5-6 and TRBJ1-4, with 10 bases fitting TRBD1. The CDR3 runs to 13 residues. The V gene's germline CDR1 is SGHDT and CDR2 YYEEEE. With V trimmed by 3 bases and J by 7 bases, 0 bases remained unmatched. The CDR3: CASSWDRGEKLFF. DNA of the CDR3: TGTGCCAGCAGCTGGGACAGGGGTGAAAAACTGTTTTTT. Complete variable domain (other parts from reference TRBV5-6 and TRBJ1-4): DAGVTQSPTHLIKTRGQQVTLRCSPKSGHDTVSWYQQALGQGPQFIFQYYEEEERQRGNFPDRFSGHQFPNYSSELNVNALLLGDSALYLCASSWDRGEKLFFGSGTQLSVL.

This chain joins TRBV10-1 and TRBJ2-1; 11 bases map to TRBD2. Trimming cost V 3 bases and J 8 bases; bases outside gene matches: 6. The CDR3 runs to 15 residues. Looked up from germline, CDR1 is WNHNN and CDR2 is SYGVQD (reference sequence). The CDR3 spells CASSELAGVKDEQFF. The CDR3 nucleotides are TGCGCCAGCAGTGAACTAGCGGGAGTTAAGGATGAGCAGTTCTTC.

The chain employs TRBV6-6 and TRBJ2-2, with a tentative D call TRBD2 (5 bases). There are 14 residues in the CDR3. CDR1 is MNHNY and CDR2 is SVGAGI in the germline V gene (reference sequence). V was trimmed by 7 bases and J by 7 bases, leaving 16 bases between them. CDR3 residues: CASISEEEVGELFF. The CDR3 bases are TGTGCCAGCATTAGCGAGGAAGAGGTCGGGGAGCTGTTTTTT.

In this sample, this clone turned up a few times. The chain couples TRBV9 to TRBJ2-1; either TRBD1 or TRBD2 may supply D (6 bases each). V was pared by 3 bases and J by 7 bases, with 11 bases between. This CDR3 is built from 13 residues. CDR1 SGDLS and CDR2 YYNGEE come from the germline V gene. The CDR3 coding sequence is TGTGCCAGCAGCGCTGGGGGGCAGAATGAGCAGTTCTTC. Translated: CASSAGGQNEQFF.

The rearrangement uses TRBV4-1 and TRBJ2-1; tentatively, D is TRBD1 (6 bases). The germline CDR1 and CDR2 sequences are MGHRA and YSYEKL. CDR3 length: 14 amino acids. V lost 0 bases, J lost 8 bases, and 11 bases lay in between. CDR3 DNA: TGCGCCAGCAGCCAAGAGGGCAGGGGCCATGAGCAGTTCTTC. Translation: CASSQEGRGHEQFF.

The chain recombines TRBV27 with TRBJ2-7; TRBD2 agrees at 9 bases. Trimming at V came to 4 bases and at J to 3 bases, leaving 7 bases not matched to a gene. This CDR3 region has 15 residues. Germline V gives CDR1 MNHEY, CDR2 SMNVEV (reference sequence). CDR3 in amino acids: CASSSLAGPNYEQYF. CDR3 DNA: TGTGCCAGCAGTTCCCTAGCGGGGCCCAACTACGAGCAGTACTTC.

Details on this clone: The junction does not match germline at one end; this may be a read error. The V gene is TRBV13, the J gene TRBJ2-4; 7 bases map to TRBD1. This CDR3 has 16 amino acids. Germline loops: CDR1 PRHDT, CDR2 FYEKMQ (reference sequence). CDR3 amino acids: CASSYGPQGSKNIQYF. As DNA, the CDR3 is TGTGCCAGCAGCTATGGCCCACAGGGGTCCAAGAACATTCAGTACTTC.

This chain connects TRBV2 to TRBJ2-7; 9 bases match TRBD2. The CDR3 consists of 14 residues. Unmatched junction bases numbered 6, after V lost 8 bases and J lost 1 base. CDR1 SNHLY and CDR2 FYNNEI come from the germline V gene. This chain's CDR3 is CASAGTSSSYEQYF. The CDR3 region has the DNA TGTGCCAGCGCTGGGACTAGCTCGTCCTACGAGCAGTACTTC.

This clone is classed as medium-sized. The chain has TRBV7-2 and TRBJ2-3; 12 bases fit TRBD2. This CDR3 contains 15 residues. Germline V CDR1 and CDR2: SGHTA, FQGNSA. J gave up 5 bases and V 5 bases, and 5 bases lay outside the gene matches. CDR3 nucleotide sequence: TGTGCCAGCAGCCCTAGCGGGGGGGCCGGAGATACGCAGTATTTT. This gives the protein CASSPSGGAGDTQYF.

The CDR3 DNA sequence: TGTGCCTGGAGCACTCCAGTAGGGGGCTGGCGTCAGCCCCAGCATTTT. Its translation: CAWSTPVGGWRQPQHF. This chain connects TRBV30 to TRBJ1-5; 7 nucleotides line up with TRBD1. V shed 3 bases and J 6 bases; nucleotides not matched to a gene: 14. The CDR3 extends over 16 amino acids. The germline CDR1 and CDR2 sequences are GTSNPN and SVGIG (reference sequence).

The rearrangement uses TRBV2 and TRBJ2-1; TRBD2 matches at 11 bases. Germline trimming cut 3 bases from V and 6 bases from J; bases unmatched to any gene: 4. The CDR3 is 15 amino acids. The germline V gene encodes CDR1 SNHLY and CDR2 FYNNEI. In DNA form, the CDR3 reads TGTGCCAGCAGTGAGCTAGCGGGAGGTAGCAATGAGCAGTTCTTC. This sequence encodes CASSELAGGSNEQFF.

This clone has just one count. This sequence joins TRBV6-6 and TRBJ2-7; D perhaps matches TRBD2 (6 bases). In germline, CDR1 is MNHNY, CDR2 SVGAGI (reference sequence). V dropped 1 base and J dropped 5 bases, with 9 bases sitting between them. CDR3 length: 13 amino acids. The CDR3 spells CASSYYGGDEQYF. CDR3 DNA: TGTGCCAGCAGTTACTACGGGGGAGACGAGCAGTACTTC.

This sequence joins TRBV18 and TRBJ2-1; 14 bases align to TRBD2. The CDR3 length is 19 residues. Germline assignment: CDR1 KGHSH and CDR2 LQKENI. Unmatched junction bases numbered 8, after V lost 2 bases and J lost 2 bases. The CDR3 nucleotides are TGTGCCAGCTCACCAATTCAGGTGGGACTAGCGGGAGCCTACAATGAGCAGTTCTTC. Encoded protein: CASSPIQVGLAGAYNEQFF.

This clone has just a few counts. The gene calls are TRBV7-7 and TRBJ2-5; no definite D call. The CDR3 runs 13 residues. Trimming took off 5 bases at V and 4 bases at J, with 11 bases between the two ends. The germline CDR1 and CDR2 sequences are SSHAT and FNYEAQ (reference sequence). The CDR3 DNA follows: TGTGCCAGCAGCCAAAAGTTTCGAGAGACCCAGTACTTC. Translated: CASSQKFRETQYF.

This chain links TRBV29-1 with TRBJ2-7; D possibly corresponds to TRBD1 (5 bases). CDR3 length: 12 amino acids. Deletions cut 5 bases from V and 4 bases from J, with 12 bases between. From germline, CDR1 is SQVTM and CDR2 ANQGSEA. The CDR3 coding sequence is TGCAGCGTTCGGGTCAGGGCATACGAGCAGTACTTC. Protein: CSVRVRAYEQYF.

For this clone: In the same sample, other DNA sequences code for this CDR3. The chain uses TRBV27 and TRBJ1-2; tentatively, D is TRBD1 (5 bases). This CDR3 contains 13 residues. V lost 3 bases and J lost 2, with 7 bases in between. Germline CDR1 MNHEY, CDR2 SMNVEV (reference sequence). The DNA for the CDR3 is TGTGCCAGCAGTTTGAAGGGGAACTATGGCTACACCTTC. It is translated as CASSLKGNYGYTF.

The J gene is TRBJ1-2, the V gene TRBV28; 8 bases are shared with TRBD1. Germline loops: CDR1 MDHEN, CDR2 SYDVKM. V trimming: 3 bases; J trimming: 6 bases; junction bases outside the gene matches: 18. The CDR3 spans 18 residues. The CDR3 sequence: CASSFWPGQGALVDGYTF. The DNA of the CDR3 is TGTGCCAGCAGTTTTTGGCCTGGGCAGGGGGCGTTGGTCGATGGCTACACCTTC.

The chain recombines TRBV7-9 with TRBJ2-1; TRBD2 aligns across 9 bases. Germline lookup yields CDR1 SEHNR and CDR2 FQNEAQ (reference sequence). The CDR3 spans 16 residues. V was pared by 4 bases and J by 2 bases, with 6 bases of the junction left unmatched. CDR3 sequence (DNA): TGTGCCAGCAGCTCACCTTTAGCGGGGGCCTACAATGAGCAGTTCTTC. It translates to CASSSPLAGAYNEQFF.

J is TRBJ2-7 and V is TRBV5-1, with D tentatively TRBD1 (5 bases). From germline, CDR1 is SGHRS and CDR2 YFSETQ. The CDR3 consists of 15 residues. With 1 base removed from V and 4 bases from J, the gap between germline ends came to 15 bases. This CDR3 reads CASSLYQGSGYEQYF. The CDR3 bases are TGCGCCAGCAGCTTGTATCAGGGATCAGGATACGAGCAGTACTTC.